These 12 T cell receptor beta chains share one sample of origin, sequenced in a study of cytomegalovirus exposure and HLA in healthy donors. The PCR made use of 60 Vbeta and 13 Jbeta primers. Some clones are missing from TCRdb's copy, which holds only in-frame ones; the method was immunoSEQ multiplex PCR. The data contain about 140,000 clones, more than 8% of them seen just once; the ten biggest clones take up less than 2%. Source material: PBMCs. Every receptor here comes from a middle-aged man in good health and CMV-seronegative.

The chain has TRBV6-5 and TRBJ1-2, with no clear D. V was trimmed by 8 bases and J by 1 base, leaving 5 bases between them. Germline CDR1 reads MNHEY; CDR2 reads SVGAGI. The CDR3 is made up of 11 amino acids. The CDR3 bases are TGTGCCAGCGTCCTTAACTATGGCTACACCTTC. Translated: CASVLNYGYTF.

This sequence joins TRBV18 and TRBJ2-3; the D is unclear. The CDR3 runs to 14 residues. The germline V gene has CDR1 KGHSH and CDR2 LQKENI. With 0 bases removed from V and 0 bases from J, the gap between germline ends came to 4 bases. In nucleotides, the CDR3 is TGTGCCAGCTCACCACCTATCAGCACAGATACGCAGTATTTT. Translating gives CASSPPISTDTQYF.

The gene calls are TRBV7-2 and TRBJ1-2; 9 bases are shared with TRBD1. Germline V lookup: CDR1 SGHTA, CDR2 FQGNSA. Trimming took 4 bases from V and 7 from J; bases not matched to a gene: 7. The CDR3 is 14 amino acids. CDR3 loop: CASSSQGARVGYTF. In DNA form, the CDR3 reads TGTGCCAGCAGCTCACAGGGGGCAAGGGTTGGCTACACCTTC.

This clone occurred a few times. V and J are TRBV5-8 and TRBJ2-1, with D possibly TRBD1 on 5 matching bases. V lost 4 bases and J 4 bases, leaving 12 bases between the germline ends. The CDR3 loop spans 14 amino acids. The V gene's germline CDR1 is SGHTS and CDR2 YDEGEE. In DNA form, the CDR3 reads TGTGCCAGCAGCCGGGTGAGACAGTACAATGAGCAGTTCTTC. Its translation: CASSRVRQYNEQFF.

The chain couples TRBV19 to TRBJ1-2, with D possibly being TRBD1 (6 bases). Germline V gives CDR1 LNHDA, CDR2 SQIVND (reference sequence). With 3 bases removed from V and 8 bases from J, the gap between germline ends came to 19 bases. The CDR3 runs to 15 residues. The CDR3 coding sequence is TGTGCCAGTAGTATCCAGGGGCATTTATTGGGCGGCTACACCTTC. Translation: CASSIQGHLLGGYTF. The whole variable domain, remainder taken from reference TRBV19 and TRBJ1-2, is DGGITQSPKYLFRKEGQNVTLSCEQNLNHDAMYWYRQDPGQGLRLIYYSQIVNDFQKGDIAEGYSVSREKKESFPLTVTSAQKNPTAFYLCASSIQGHLLGGYTFGSGTRLTVV.

The V gene is TRBV10-3, the J gene TRBJ2-5; TRBD2 agrees at 15 bases. This CDR3 spans 17 amino acids. The J segment lost 4 bases and the V segment lost 2 bases, leaving 5 bases of the junction unmatched. Germline V gene lookup returns CDR1 ENHRY and CDR2 SYGVKD. In DNA, the CDR3 is TGTGCCATCAGTGAGACAAGGACTAGCGGGGGGGCAGAGACCCAGTACTTC. The encoded protein is CAISETRTSGGAETQYF.

The rearrangement joins TRBV10-3 to TRBJ1-1; perhaps TRBD1 as D (5 bases). Germline assignment: CDR1 ENHRY and CDR2 SYGVKD. The CDR3 length is 15 residues. Trimming cost V 0 bases and J 3 bases, with 11 bases left between them. The CDR3 DNA follows: TGTGCCATCAGTGAGTCGGAGGGGAAGGACACTGAAGCTTTCTTT. Protein sequence: CAISESEGKDTEAFF.

This clone was observed a few times. One end of the junction varies from germline; a read error may be responsible. CDR3 nucleotide sequence: TGTGCTAGCAGCCTGGGACAGAACACTGAAGCTTTCTTT. It encodes CASSLGQNTEAFF. This sequence joins TRBV7-7 and TRBJ1-1, with D perhaps TRBD1 (6 bases). Germline CDR1 SSHAT, CDR2 FNYEAQ (reference sequence). The CDR3 runs 13 residues.

V usage is TRBV30 and J usage is TRBJ1-1; D remains ambiguous. CDR1 is GTSNPN and CDR2 is SVGIG in the germline V gene (reference sequence). The CDR3 length is 12 residues. Trimming shortened V by 4 bases and J by 0 bases, and 6 bases separated the two germline ends. The chain's CDR3 is CAWTQLNTEAFF. The CDR3 DNA reads as TGTGCCTGGACCCAATTGAACACTGAAGCTTTCTTT.

This clone was seen only a few times. This chain joins TRBV2 and TRBJ2-5; 11 bases align to TRBD2. The CDR3 contains 15 residues. The V gene's germline CDR1 is SNHLY and CDR2 FYNNEI. V dropped 4 bases and J dropped 2; count of bases not matched to a gene: 3. CDR3 sequence reads: CASSVGTSGQETQYF. For the CDR3, the DNA is TGTGCCAGCAGTGTGGGGACTAGCGGACAAGAGACCCAGTACTTC. Combining the CDR3 with reference TRBV2 and TRBJ2-5 gives the whole variable domain EPEVTQTPSHQVTQMGQEVILRCVPISNHLYFYWYRQILGQKVEFLVSFYNNEISEKSEIFDDQFSVERPDGSNFTLKIRSTKLEDSAMYFCASSVGTSGQETQYFGPGTRLLVL.

This clone was seen a few times. The chain combines TRBV5-1 with TRBJ2-3, with TRBD1 identical over 9 bases. Unmatched junction bases numbered 12, after V lost 7 bases and J lost 9 bases. The germline CDR1 and CDR2 sequences are SGHRS and YFSETQ. The CDR3 covers 14 residues. For the CDR3, the DNA is TGCGCCAGCGTAAATACAGGGGGCGCGGAGACGCAGTATTTT. Residues: CASVNTGGAETQYF.

This clone occurred a few times. The chain recombines TRBV19 with TRBJ1-5; D uncertain. The CDR3 consists of 14 residues. Per germline, CDR1 LNHDA and CDR2 SQIVND (reference sequence). The V and J ends lost 6 bases and 0 bases respectively, with 9 bases between them. CDR3 coding DNA: TGTGCCAGTAGCCCCCAGATTAGCAATCAGCCCCAGCATTTT. Translated, it gives CASSPQISNQPQHF.